This T cell receptor beta chain was sequenced for a study of OX40 agonist ivuxolimab in advanced cancers. Study context: Among those enrolled, mean age was about 63 years (range roughly 23 to 90) and less than 90% were male.

This clone was counted a single time. The CDR3 sequence is 14 residues long. CDR1 is PRHDT, CDR2 FYEKMQ, per germline (reference sequence). The ends were cut back, 2 bases at V and 1 base at J, with 9 bases in the middle. TCRdb keeps only in-frame clones here, not all; method: immunoSEQ multiplex PCR. The sample contains about 47,000 clones, around four fifths of which appear only once. This sequence originates from an adult with an advanced solid tumor such as melanoma, head and neck, liver or kidney cancer. V is TRBV13 and J is TRBJ2-7, with a tentative D call TRBD1 (5 bases). Sequenced material: CD4+ or CD8+ T cells sorted from blood, taken in a trial of the OX40 agonist ivuxolimab. Here the CDR3 DNA reads TGTGCCAGCAGCTTAAGTCCAGGGTCCTACGAGCAGTACTTC. Translating it yields CASSLSPGSYEQYF. The full variable domain, in which reference TRBV13 and TRBJ2-7 provide the parts outside the CDR3, is AAGVIQSPRHLIKEKRETATLKCYPIPRHDTVYWYQQGPGQDPQFLISFYEKMQSDKGSIPDRFSAQQFSDYHSELNMSSLELGDSALYFCASSLSPGSYEQYFGPGTRLTVT.